This T cell receptor beta chain was sequenced in a study of cytomegalovirus exposure and HLA in healthy donors. Study results and caveats: Presence/absence results assume similar sequencing depth per donor, which may not hold. Analysis was carried out at a later point, and it linked a missense DCLRE1C variant to TCR beta V- and J-gene trimming.

Every donor was a healthy person donating bone marrow. Germline V gene data show CDR1 as SGHDT and CDR2 as YYEEEE. The CDR3 consists of 17 residues. Trimming at V came to 1 base and at J to 2 bases, leaving 11 bases not matched to a gene. Amplification used 60 Vbeta primers and 13 Jbeta primers. Method: immunoSEQ multiplex PCR; TCRdb's copy keeps in-frame clones and lacks some. The repertoire holds over 200,000 clones, with around 80% as singletons. As to this clone: Its specificity is unknown.

Sample: PBMCs. The source of this sequence is a woman in her fifties or sixties in good health and CMV-seropositive. The chain has TRBV5-6 and TRBJ2-7, with 8 bases aligning to TRBD2. Here the CDR3 reads CASSLRAGALLPYEQYF. CDR3 bases: TGTGCCAGCAGCTTGAGAGCGGGGGCCCTACTCCCCTACGAGCAGTACTTC.